This passage covers 21 T cell receptor beta chains from one sample sequenced in a study of OX40 agonist ivuxolimab in advanced cancers. Assay used: immunoSEQ multiplex PCR; TCRdb lists only in-frame clones, some missing. The sample carries under 50,000 clones, around 87% recorded once. Specimen: CD4+ or CD8+ T cells sorted from blood, collected in a trial of the OX40 agonist ivuxolimab. Receptors were obtained from an adult with an advanced solid tumor such as melanoma, head and neck, liver or kidney cancer.

The chain has TRBV2 and TRBJ2-4, with 12 bases identical to TRBD2. V lost 8 bases to trimming and J lost 6 bases; unmatched junction nucleotides: 8. Per germline, CDR1 SNHLY and CDR2 FYNNEI. This CDR3 spans 15 amino acids. This CDR3 reads CASWGLAGRGNIQYF. CDR3 coding DNA: TGTGCCAGCTGGGGACTAGCGGGCCGGGGAAACATTCAGTACTTC.

The rearrangement links TRBV15 to TRBJ2-5; 12 bases match TRBD2. The CDR3 contains 15 residues. V lost 8 bases, J lost 2 bases, and 6 bases stayed unmatched. Looked up from germline, CDR1 is LNHNV and CDR2 is YYDKDF (reference sequence). The CDR3 protein is CATARLAGEQETQYF. The CDR3 nucleotides are TGTGCCACCGCAAGACTAGCGGGGGAACAAGAGACCCAGTACTTC.

This clone was seen a few times. V gene TRBV10-3 combines with J gene TRBJ1-2; D is undetermined. V dropped 3 bases and J dropped 0 bases, with 5 bases sitting between them. The germline CDR1 and CDR2 sequences are ENHRY and SYGVKD. The CDR3 spans 13 residues. The CDR3 sequence is CAISELANYGYTF. The CDR3 DNA reads as TGTGCCATCAGTGAACTCGCTAACTATGGCTACACCTTC.

The V gene is TRBV2, the J gene TRBJ1-6, with D hard to call. V gave up 6 bases and J gave up 7 bases, with 16 bases separating them. Germline-derived CDR1 and CDR2 are SNHLY and FYNNEI. The CDR3 contains 15 residues. The CDR3 bases are TGTGCCAGCAGGACGTTGGCCGGGCCGAATTCACCCCTCCACTTT. This gives the protein CASRTLAGPNSPLHF.

The rearrangement joins TRBV2 to TRBJ1-2, with 10 bases lining up with TRBD1. J lost 4 bases, V lost 6 bases, and 5 bases had no gene match. CDR3 size: 14 residues. CDR1 and CDR2 from the germline V gene are SNHLY and FYNNEI. In DNA form, the CDR3 reads TGTGCCAGCAGGGGGACAGGGGATGGCTATGGCTACACCTTC. Protein: CASRGTGDGYGYTF.

The chain couples TRBV9 to TRBJ1-2; weak D call: TRBD1 (6 bases). CDR3 size: 15 residues. V lost 5 bases and J 2 bases, leaving 16 bases between the germline ends. CDR1 is SGDLS and CDR2 is YYNGEE in the germline V gene. CDR3 coding DNA: TGTGCCAGCAGGCCTACCGTGGACAGCAACTATGGCTACACCTTC. Protein: CASRPTVDSNYGYTF.

This clone has just a few counts. The chain has TRBV18 and TRBJ2-7; D is ambiguous. V was cut by 2 bases and J by 5 bases, with 13 bases left in between. This CDR3 has 14 residues. Germline values: CDR1 KGHSH, CDR2 LQKENI. CDR3 in DNA: TGTGCCAGCTCACCAACGGTGCCGGATGACGAGCAGTACTTC. Protein sequence: CASSPTVPDDEQYF.

The chain recombines TRBV27 with TRBJ2-5, with a tentative D call TRBD1 (6 bases). Near its end, the DNA agrees better with TRBJ2-7, so the J call may be wrong. Per the germline V gene, CDR1 is MNHEY and CDR2 is SMNVEV (reference sequence). The CDR3 consists of 17 residues. This CDR3 is CASSQWGPGSTPYEQYF. The CDR3 region has the DNA TGTGCCAGCAGCCAGTGGGGGCCCGGATCAACCCCCTACGAGCAGTACTTC.

V gene TRBV19 combines with J gene TRBJ2-7; no clear D gene. Trimming took 8 bases from V and 4 from J, leaving 9 bases between them. This CDR3 has 11 amino acids. Germline V gene data show CDR1 as LNHDA and CDR2 as SQIVND (reference sequence). The CDR3 region is CASSQRYEQYF. The DNA of the CDR3 is TGTGCCAGTTCCCAGCGTTACGAGCAGTACTTC.

CDR3 bases: TGTGCCAGCAGCCAAGATAAGGCCTCCCACGGAAACACCATATATTTT. Encoded protein: CASSQDKASHGNTIYF. The chain is built from TRBV14 and TRBJ1-3; D not resolved. Germline V gives CDR1 SGHDN, CDR2 FVKESK. The V end lost 0 bases, the J end lost 4 bases, and 13 bases lay between the germline ends. There are 16 residues in the CDR3.

The sample holds a few counts of this clone. The V and J genes are TRBV19 and TRBJ1-1; 12 bases agree with TRBD1. Looked up from germline, CDR1 is LNHDA and CDR2 is SQIVND (reference sequence). The ends lost 5 bases at V and 5 bases at J; junction bases unmatched: 6. CDR3 length equals 15 residues. The CDR3 loop is CASSARDRGPTEAFF. CDR3 coding DNA: TGTGCCAGTAGTGCCCGGGACAGGGGGCCAACTGAAGCTTTCTTT.

This chain connects TRBV19 to TRBJ1-6; 9 positions agree with TRBD1. The CDR3 is made up of 14 amino acids. Germline lookup yields CDR1 LNHDA and CDR2 SQIVND (reference sequence). Germline trimming cut 5 bases from V and 7 bases from J; bases unmatched to any gene: 3. The CDR3 DNA reads as TGTGCCAGTAGTTCCGGGACAGGGAATTCACCCCTCCACTTT. It is translated as CASSSGTGNSPLHF.

The V and J genes are TRBV30 and TRBJ2-2; TRBD2 aligns across 14 bases. Germline CDR1 and CDR2: GTSNPN and SVGIG (reference sequence). The length of the CDR3 is 15 residues. Unmatched junction bases numbered 3, after V lost 4 bases and J lost 5 bases. CDR3 residues: CAWTRLAGGTGELFF. As DNA, the CDR3 is TGTGCCTGGACCCGACTAGCGGGAGGGACCGGGGAGCTGTTTTTT.

The rearrangement joins TRBV19 to TRBJ2-3, with 9 nucleotides matching TRBD1. Per germline, CDR1 LNHDA and CDR2 SQIVND (reference sequence). V lost 5 bases and J lost 5; bases outside the gene matches: 5. CDR3 size: 14 residues. CDR3 DNA: TGTGCCAGTAGTGGTGGGACAGGGATAGATACGCAGTATTTT. Its translation is CASSGGTGIDTQYF.

This chain uses TRBV7-3 with TRBJ2-5; TRBD1 might be the D (6 bases). The CDR3 runs to 13 residues. Per germline, CDR1 SGHTA and CDR2 FQGTGA. V was pared by 5 bases and J by 2 bases, with 9 bases between. DNA for the CDR3: TGTGCCAGCAGCGAAACAGGGCAAGAGACCCAGTACTTC. Translated: CASSETGQETQYF.

This chain links TRBV19 with TRBJ2-1; 13 bases are shared with TRBD2. Losses at the gene ends were 5 bases for V and 2 bases for J; bases not matched to a gene: 6. Germline V gene data show CDR1 as LNHDA and CDR2 as SQIVND (reference sequence). The CDR3 contains 17 residues. The CDR3: CASSARTSGSTYNEQFF. DNA of the CDR3: TGTGCCAGTAGTGCGAGGACTAGCGGGAGCACCTACAATGAGCAGTTCTTC. The full variable domain, rest sourced from reference TRBV19 and TRBJ2-1, is DGGITQSPKYLFRKEGQNVTLSCEQNLNHDAMYWYRQDPGQGLRLIYYSQIVNDFQKGDIAEGYSVSREKKESFPLTVTSAQKNPTAFYLCASSARTSGSTYNEQFFGPGTRLTVL.

The chain carries TRBV14 and TRBJ1-1, with D maybe TRBD1 (5 bases). This CDR3 comprises 11 residues. Trimming shortened V by 2 bases and J by 8 bases, and 6 bases separated the two germline ends. Germline CDR1 and CDR2: SGHDN and FVKESK. CDR3 sequence reads: CASSQTGEAFF. CDR3 coding DNA: TGTGCCAGCAGCCAAACAGGCGAAGCTTTCTTT.

This chain uses TRBV19 with TRBJ2-5; 9 positions agree with TRBD1. Looked up from germline, CDR1 is LNHDA and CDR2 is SQIVND (reference sequence). The CDR3 loop spans 14 amino acids. V lost 6 bases, J lost 3 bases, and 5 bases stayed unmatched. The CDR3 DNA is TGTGCCAGTAGCGACAGGGGGTGGGAAGAGACCCAGTACTTC. It encodes CASSDRGWEETQYF.

V and J are TRBV19 and TRBJ1-1; no clear D gene. Germline-derived CDR1 and CDR2 are LNHDA and SQIVND (reference sequence). CDR3 length equals 13 residues. Between the trimmed V and J ends, which lost 4 bases and 1 base, there was a span of 7 bases. The CDR3 DNA follows: TGTGCCAGTAGTAGGACTGCGAACACTGAAGCTTTCTTT. Translated, it gives CASSRTANTEAFF.

The chain links TRBV19 to TRBJ1-5; TRBD1 matches 7 bases. The length of the CDR3 is 16 residues. Germline CDR1 LNHDA, CDR2 SQIVND (reference sequence). The ends lost 7 bases at V and 1 base at J; junction bases unmatched: 10. The CDR3 nucleotides are TGTGCCAGTAAACAGGGGACCGCTGGAAGCAATCAGCCCCAGCATTTT. Translation: CASKQGTAGSNQPQHF.

This sequence joins TRBV2 and TRBJ1-5; D gene unclear. This CDR3 region has 11 residues. Germline CDR1 is SNHLY and CDR2 is FYNNEI. V gave up 4 bases and J gave up 9 bases, with 7 bases separating them. CDR3 loop: CASSASGPQHF. CDR3 nucleotide sequence: TGTGCCAGCAGTGCATCCGGGCCCCAGCATTTT.